The entry that follows covers one T cell receptor (beta chain) sequence. The specificity of this receptor is unknown. No base quality information exists; no much larger clone differs at one position. Enrolling through a virtual design, the prospective study's participants ranged in age from roughly 18 to 90 years and lived across roughly 23 United States geographic areas. In the prospective study, cohorts were assigned on the basis of participant-reported clinical history obtained from a screening survey and a study questionnaire. Exposed participants had been in contact, within 2 weeks of entering the study, with a person who had a PCR-confirmed or clinician-diagnosed case of COVID-19. In the prospective study, mobile phlebotomists collected whole blood, serum and a nasopharyngeal or oropharyngeal swab from each participant. Prospective study participants could optionally give additional blood draws and questionnaires over a 2-month period. Blood samples from the prospective study were shipped frozen or at room temperature prior to DNA extraction.

The data are from a study of blood T cell repertoires in COVID-19 (dated by TCRdb to 2019 to 2021). Turning to the overall study: Samples from collaborators originated in the United States, Italy and Spain and spanned both the acute and convalescent phases of COVID-19. The prospective study material was composed of cDNA or gDNA derived from T cells, B-cell-depleted T cells, or PBMCs. Subjects who had been exposed to COVID-19, were actively infected with it, or had recovered from it provided the deeply sampled blood TCRbeta repertoires that made up the dataset. The repertoires were made available in a free public database intended to serve as a resource for research on the immune response to SARS-CoV-2. Samples were obtained from the ongoing ImmuneRACE study (first 160 participants) and from 1,254 subjects provided by 6 global collaborators. Sample metadata almost always included a de-identified subject ID, COVID-19 status, age in years and sex. HLA class I and class II types, where available, came from metadata supplied by the sample provider rather than from assay-based typing. Study-level results and caveats: How much clinical and demographic metadata was included differed by source and by participant, and the metadata was provided uncurated.

Taken from cysteine to phenylalanine, the CDR3 has 16 residues. Left in the record is the CDR3 DNA by itself, 48 bases read in frame from the first base. V is pared back by 2 bases and J by 1 base, with 14 bases lying between the germline termini. The germline V gene encodes CDR1 KGHSH and CDR2 LQKENI. TCRbeta CDR3 regions were amplified from genomic DNA using the immunoSEQ Assay, a bias-controlled multiplex PCR. Processing in the source paper ran as follows. The number of nucleated cells in each sample was estimated from the amplification of reference gene primers within the assay. Sequence reads were collapsed and filtered to measure the absolute abundance of every unique TCRbeta CDR3 rearrangement. Productive Simpson clonality was computed per sample as the square root of Simpson's diversity index over productive rearrangements. Imported from immuneACCESS, the table was reduced by TCRdb to in-frame sequences with V and J called. These copies leave out some clones; in studies compared against another copy, an unresolved V gene accounts for under half, and the cause of the remainder is not known. V and J calls and clone size follow that table, whereas D and trimming were derived from the DNA. The sample table contains under 300,000 clones; only one count was recorded for about 85% of them. About 6.9% of the sample is held by the ten biggest clonotypes.

The sequence is built from TRBV18 and TRBJ1-1, with TRBD1 perhaps the D gene, on 6 matching bases. Sequencing input: PBMCs or T cells enriched from blood (not recorded which). This clonotype was sampled from a woman aged 50 to 65 who had been exposed to COVID-19. The bases read TGTGCCAGCTCACCAGGCTGGGGGCCCACGAACACTGAAGCTTTCTTT. This is translated as CASSPGWGPTNTEAFF.